The clone carrying this T cell receptor beta chain was seen just once. Noted treatment: preoperative locoregional IRX-2 cytokine immunotherapy. Preoperative locoregional IRX-2 cytokine immunotherapy was tested in the phase Ib source study. The CDR3 loop spans 14 amino acids. CDR1 LNHDA and CDR2 SQIVND come from the germline V gene (reference sequence). V was shortened by 6 bases and J by 6 bases, with 14 bases between the two germline ends. This entry is derived from a study of preoperative IRX-2 immunotherapy in early breast cancer. The protocol was immunoSEQ multiplex PCR, while the TCRdb copy is restricted to in-frame clones and leaves out a portion. The sample lists around 43,000 clones; 60% to 85% were seen once.

The chain has TRBV19 and TRBJ2-2, with D perhaps being TRBD1 or TRBD2 (5 bases each). This TCR was sampled from a human donor with breast cancer. Specimen: tumor tissue, collected after IRX-2 immunotherapy. In nucleotides, the CDR3 is TGTGCCAGTAGGTTGCTGGGGGTCGCCGGGGAGCTGTTTTTT. This codes for CASRLLGVAGELFF.